This entry lists 32 T cell receptor beta chains sequenced from one sample in a study of T cells after yellow fever vaccination. TCRdb itself ran the 5' RACE reads through MiXCR, one entry per CDR3 protein. This table holds hundreds of thousands of distinct CDR3 sequences, roughly 6.1% found once. The source material was PBMCs, sampled 5 days after the yellow fever booster vaccination. Receptors originate from a man aged 25-40 years who received the YFV17D yellow fever vaccine.

This sequence joins TRBV28 and TRBJ2-3; D possibly corresponds to TRBD2 (6 bases). Deletions cut 7 bases from V and 6 bases from J, with 8 bases between. The CDR3 covers 11 residues. Germline lookup yields CDR1 MDHEN and CDR2 SYDVKM. The CDR3 spells CASMTRDTQYF. The CDR3 DNA reads as TGTGCCAGCATGACTAGGGATACGCAGTATTTT.

This clonotype was seen a few times. The CDR3 bases are TGTGCCACCAGCAGAGTGACACCTCTGGACGAGCAGTACTTC. Encoded protein: CATSRVTPLDEQYF. This chain connects TRBV15 to TRBJ2-7, with no clear D. Trimming shortened V by 1 base and J by 5 bases, and 12 bases separated the two germline ends. CDR3 length equals 14 residues. Germline-derived CDR1 and CDR2 are LNHNV and YYDKDF (reference sequence). The variable domain in full, with the rest retrieved from reference TRBV15 and TRBJ2-7, is DAMVIQNPRYQVTQFGKPVTLSCSQTLNHNVMYWYQQKSSQAPKLLFHYYDKDFNNEADTPDNFQSRRPNTSFCFLDIRSPGLGDTAMYLCATSRVTPLDEQYFGPGTRLTVT.

In its sample, this clonotype was seen a few times. This chain links TRBV9 with TRBJ2-2; TRBD2 aligns across 7 bases. CDR3 size: 16 residues. V lost 4 bases to trimming and J lost 6 bases; unmatched junction nucleotides: 12. Germline CDR1 and CDR2: SGDLS and YYNGEE. The DNA of the CDR3 is TGTGCCAGCAGCCGCTCCGGGGCGGGAGTATCCGGGGAGCTGTTTTTT. Translation gives CASSRSGAGVSGELFF.

This clonotype was counted ten times or more. This rearrangement joins TRBV20-1 to TRBJ1-1; no clear D gene. V gave up 7 bases and J gave up 3 bases, with 15 bases separating them. The CDR3 runs 13 residues. Germline V gene sequence: CDR1 DFQATT, CDR2 SNEGSKA (reference sequence). The CDR3 DNA reads TGCAGTGGTCCTGGCAGCTGGGACACTGAAGCTTTCTTT. Translated, it gives CSGPGSWDTEAFF.

The chain carries TRBV20-1 and TRBJ2-5; no definite D call. The CDR3 consists of 14 residues. V was pared by 4 bases and J by 1 base, with 13 bases between. Germline-derived CDR1 and CDR2 are DFQATT and SNEGSKA (reference sequence). This CDR3 reads CSANPSLAQETQYF. CDR3 DNA sequence: TGCAGTGCTAACCCTTCCTTAGCCCAAGAGACCCAGTACTTC.

The chain is built from TRBV7-9 and TRBJ1-2, with D hard to call. The CDR3 runs to 13 residues. Germline assignment: CDR1 SEHNR and CDR2 FQNEAQ (reference sequence). Trimming removed 1 base at V and 13 bases at J, with 16 bases between. The CDR3 sequence: CASSLVESSRFTF. The CDR3 nucleotides read TGTGCCAGCAGCTTAGTGGAGTCGTCCCGATTCACCTTC.

This clonotype was found a few times. V is TRBV6-5 and J is TRBJ1-4; TRBD1 is a possible D gene (5 bases). The germline CDR1 and CDR2 sequences are MNHEY and SVGAGI. CDR3 length equals 14 residues. V was pared by 2 bases and J by 4 bases, with 8 bases between. CDR3 loop: CASSYTGDNEKLFF. CDR3 nucleotide sequence: TGTGCCAGCAGTTACACAGGCGATAATGAAAAACTGTTTTTT.

This clonotype has just a few counts. The rearrangement uses TRBV6-2 or TRBV6-3 and TRBJ2-1, with 13 bases lining up with TRBD2. Germline V gene lookup returns CDR1 MNHEY and CDR2 SVGEGT. J lost 8 bases, V lost 6 bases, and 7 bases had no gene match. The CDR3 has 15 amino acids. As DNA, the CDR3 is TGTGCCAGCAGACTAGCGGGAGGGCCCTCCGATGAGCAGTTCTTC. As protein: CASRLAGGPSDEQFF.

Ten or more counts support this clonotype. The V gene is TRBV29-1, the J gene TRBJ2-7, with 10 bases aligning to TRBD1. Germline trimming cut 2 bases from V and 6 bases from J; bases unmatched to any gene: 4. CDR3 length equals 13 residues. Looked up from germline, CDR1 is SQVTM and CDR2 is ANQGSEA. CDR3 coding DNA: TGCAGCGTTGAAAGGACAGGGGGTATCGAGCAGTACTTC. The encoded protein is CSVERTGGIEQYF.

The CDR3 loop reads CASSSEGPQLFQPQHF. In DNA, the CDR3 is TGTGCCAGCAGCTCTGAGGGGCCGCAGTTATTTCAGCCCCAGCATTTT. V and J are TRBV7-2 and TRBJ1-5; TRBD1 might be the D (5 bases). Germline V gene sequence: CDR1 SGHTA, CDR2 FQGNSA. V was clipped by 4 bases and J by 6 bases, with 19 bases between them. The CDR3 runs to 16 residues.

This clonotype has more than one count but fewer than ten. J is TRBJ1-6 and V is TRBV30; 7 bases map to TRBD1. The CDR3 sequence is 12 residues long. Germline CDR1 is GTSNPN and CDR2 is SVGIG (reference sequence). J lost 14 bases, V lost 5 bases, and 9 bases had no gene match. CDR3 loop: CAWDRARTALHF. The CDR3 region has the DNA TGTGCCTGGGACAGGGCCCGAACGGCCCTCCACTTT. Full variable domain (rest looked up from reference TRBV30 and TRBJ1-6): SQTIHQWPATLVQPVGSPLSLECTVEGTSNPNLYWYRQAAGRGLQLLFYSVGIGQISSEVPQNLSASRPQDRQFILSSKKLLLSDSGFYLCAWDRARTALHFGNGTRLTVT.

The J gene is TRBJ1-1, the V gene TRBV21-1. TRBV21-1 has pseudogene status. This CDR3 is 15 amino acids long. CDR3 sequence (DNA): TGTGCCAGCAGCCTGGGGGGGAGGATGAACACTGAAGCTTTCTTT. Its protein product is CASSLGGRMNTEAFF.

As for this clonotype: This may be a read error, as it is one base from a much larger clone. The chain couples TRBV12-3 or TRBV12-4 to TRBJ2-7, with D maybe TRBD1 (5 bases). The CDR3 sequence is 15 residues long. The DNA of the CDR3 is TGTGACAGCAGGGCCTCAGGTCAGGGCTCCTACGAGCAGTACTTC. Protein product: CDSRASGQGSYEQYF.

The DNA of the CDR3 is TGTGCCAGCAGTCATAGCGGGAGGGCCGAGGAGCAGTACTTC. Its protein is CASSHSGRAEEQYF. The chain joins TRBV12-3 or TRBV12-4 to TRBJ2-7; 11 positions agree with TRBD2. The CDR3 covers 14 residues. Losses at the gene ends were 5 bases for V and 7 bases for J; bases not matched to a gene: 7.

This clonotype has at least ten counts. This chain links TRBV7-9 with TRBJ2-3, with D maybe TRBD2 (5 bases). The CDR3 sequence is 12 residues long. The V and J ends lost 2 bases and 7 bases respectively, with 7 bases between them. Per the germline V gene, CDR1 is SEHNR and CDR2 is FQNEAQ (reference sequence). CDR3 loop: CASSLRGYTQYF. The CDR3, as DNA: TGTGCCAGCAGCTTACGGGGTTATACGCAGTATTTT.

This clonotype was picked up many times. The CDR3 bases are TGTGCCAGCAGCCGAGCGGGGGAGACCCAGTACTTC. Translation gives CASSRAGETQYF. The rearrangement uses TRBV7-9 and TRBJ2-5; 7 nucleotides agree with TRBD2. Germline V gene data show CDR1 as SEHNR and CDR2 as FQNEAQ (reference sequence). V trimming: 5 bases; J trimming: 5 bases; junction bases outside the gene matches: 2. The CDR3 is 12 amino acids.

This clonotype was observed a few times. The chain combines TRBV3-1 with TRBJ2-1; 9 bases match TRBD2. This CDR3 spans 14 amino acids. Trimming took 2 bases from V and 15 from J; bases not matched to a gene: 11. CDR1 is LGHDT, CDR2 YNNKEL, per germline (reference sequence). The CDR3 DNA reads as TGTGCCAGCAGCCAACAACTACCGGGACTAGCATTGTTCTTC. Protein product: CASSQQLPGLALFF.

At least ten counts were recorded for this clonotype. V is TRBV7-8 and J is TRBJ1-4; 7 bases agree with TRBD1. The V gene end was trimmed by 5 bases and the J gene end by 0 bases; junction bases not matched to a gene: 6. The CDR3 has 16 residues. The V gene's germline CDR1 is SGHVS and CDR2 FQNEAQ. The CDR3 nucleotides are TGTGCCAGCAGCCCGGGGCAGGGGGCAACTAATGAAAAACTGTTTTTT. Amino acid sequence: CASSPGQGATNEKLFF.

This clonotype showed up just a few times. The CDR3 nucleotides read TGCGCCAGCAGCTGGAGGACTAGCGGGAGGGGAAGCAATGAGCAGTTCTTC. Its translation: CASSWRTSGRGSNEQFF. V is TRBV5-1 and J is TRBJ2-1, with 15 positions matching TRBD2. In germline, CDR1 is SGHRS, CDR2 YFSETQ. The junction had 7 bases not matched to a gene; V was cut back by 3 bases and J by 6 bases. There are 17 residues in the CDR3.

The J gene is TRBJ1-5, the V gene TRBV7-2; 9 bases are shared with TRBD1. The CDR3 is 16 residues long. J lost 7 bases, V lost 1 base, and 8 bases had no gene match. The germline V gene has CDR1 SGHTA and CDR2 FQGNSA. This CDR3 reads CASSLGPTGGGQPQHF. In nucleotides, the CDR3 is TGTGCCAGCAGCTTAGGTCCAACAGGGGGCGGCCAGCCCCAGCATTTT.

This clonotype was counted at least ten times. V is TRBV7-9 and J is TRBJ2-1, with 15 bases aligning to TRBD2. This CDR3 spans 18 amino acids. From germline, CDR1 is SEHNR and CDR2 FQNEAQ (reference sequence). The J segment lost 7 bases and the V segment lost 7 bases, leaving 14 bases of the junction unmatched. This CDR3 reads CASTLVEGTSGRRNEQFF. DNA of the CDR3: TGTGCCAGCACCCTAGTCGAGGGGACTAGCGGGAGGAGGAATGAGCAGTTCTTC. Looking up the rest from reference TRBV7-9 and TRBJ2-1 gives the full variable domain: DTGVSQNPRHKITKRGQNVTFRCDPISEHNRLYWYRQTLGQGPEFLTYFQNEAQLEKSRLLSDRFSAERPKGSFSTLEIQRTEQGDSAMYLCASTLVEGTSGRRNEQFFGPGTRLTVL.

This clonotype was counted only a few times. The gene calls are TRBV4-1 and TRBJ2-3; 9 bases agree with TRBD2. Germline assignment: CDR1 MGHRA and CDR2 YSYEKL. V dropped 4 bases and J dropped 1; count of bases not matched to a gene: 6. The CDR3 spans 16 residues. In nucleotides, the CDR3 is TGCGCCAGCAGCCCGATAAGACTAGCGGGCACAGATACGCAGTATTTT. Its translation: CASSPIRLAGTDTQYF.

V is TRBV5-4 and J is TRBJ2-3, with TRBD2 matching 9 bases. The germline V gene has CDR1 SGHNT and CDR2 YYREEE (reference sequence). The junction had 16 bases not matched to a gene; V was cut back by 0 bases and J by 14 bases. The CDR3 runs 16 residues. In DNA form, the CDR3 reads TGTGCCAGCAGCTTGGGAGGGCGGCTAGCGGGATTGGGCACGTATTTT. Translated, it gives CASSLGGRLAGLGTYF.

This clonotype was counted between two and nine times. The chain uses TRBV20-1 and TRBJ1-2, with TRBD1 matching 9 bases. CDR3 size: 14 residues. Germline CDR1 DFQATT, CDR2 SNEGSKA (reference sequence). Germline trimming cut 3 bases from V and 4 bases from J; bases unmatched to any gene: 6. CDR3 DNA sequence: TGCAGTGCTAGCCCCGGACAGGGGAGCTATGGCTACACCTTC. Translated: CSASPGQGSYGYTF.

V is TRBV20-1 and J is TRBJ1-6, with a weak D call TRBD1 (6 bases). This CDR3 contains 15 residues. The germline gives CDR1 DFQATT, CDR2 SNEGSKA (reference sequence). This CDR3 reads CSTTTGSSYNSPLHF. The CDR3 nucleotides are TGCAGCACCACCACAGGGAGCTCCTATAATTCACCCCTCCACTTT.

This clonotype has ten or more counts. The chain links TRBV10-3 to TRBJ2-3, with no clear D. The V end was cut by 9 bases, the J end by 5 bases, with 15 bases between. This CDR3 is 13 amino acids long. Germline V CDR1 and CDR2: ENHRY, SYGVKD. The CDR3 loop is CAIRPPRVDTQYF. The CDR3 coding sequence is TGTGCCATAAGACCCCCCCGAGTAGATACGCAGTATTTT.

This clonotype was detected ten times or more. An end of the junction differs from the germline gene, which may be a read error. The V gene is TRBV5-1, the J gene TRBJ2-2; 7 bases fit TRBD2. Per the germline V gene, CDR1 is SGHRS and CDR2 is YFSETQ. The CDR3 has 14 residues. The CDR3 loop reads CASSLSGTTGELFF. In DNA form, the CDR3 reads TGTGCCAGCAGCCTAAGCGGGACCACCGGGGAGCTGTTTTTT.

This clonotype was recorded at least ten times. The chain couples TRBV6-2 or TRBV6-3 to TRBJ2-1; D may be TRBD1 or TRBD2 (5 bases each). The germline gives CDR1 MNHEY, CDR2 SVGEGT. V dropped 7 bases and J dropped 8 bases, with 15 bases sitting between them. The CDR3 covers 13 residues. CDR3 region: CASTTGPHDEQFF. CDR3 in DNA: TGTGCCAGCACCACGGGGCCCCACGATGAGCAGTTCTTC.

This clonotype came up a few times. The chain links TRBV28 to TRBJ2-1; D call uncertain. Trimming cost V 3 bases and J 9 bases, with 6 bases left between them. This CDR3 spans 11 amino acids. Germline CDR1 reads MDHEN; CDR2 reads SYDVKM. As DNA, the CDR3 is TGTGCCAGCAGTTTGATAAGTGAGCAGTTCTTC. Amino acid sequence: CASSLISEQFF.

This clonotype was counted ten times or more. The rearrangement joins TRBV28 to TRBJ2-1, with TRBD2 as a possible D gene (6 bases). The CDR3 runs 15 residues. CDR1 and CDR2 from the germline V gene are MDHEN and SYDVKM. The V gene lost 6 bases and the J gene lost 6 bases, with 18 bases spanning the gap. CDR3 bases: TGTGCCAGCAGCTTTAGCGGAATCAGTGGCAATGAGCAGTTCTTC. Residues: CASSFSGISGNEQFF.

This clonotype was seen only a few times. This rearrangement joins TRBV29-1 to TRBJ1-2; tentatively, D is TRBD1 (5 bases). Germline V lookup: CDR1 SQVTM, CDR2 ANQGSEA. The ends were cut back, 6 bases at V and 3 bases at J, with 11 bases in the middle. CDR3 length: 12 residues. The DNA for the CDR3 is TGCAGCGTCGTGGGGGGGGACTATGGCTACACCTTC. This sequence encodes CSVVGGDYGYTF.

This clonotype was detected only a few times. V is TRBV6-2 or TRBV6-3 and J is TRBJ1-1; no reliable D call. CDR3 length equals 13 residues. V gave up 5 bases and J gave up 5 bases, with 12 bases separating them. Germline V CDR1 and CDR2: MNHEY, SVGEGT. The CDR3 protein is CASSPGIRTEAFF. The CDR3 nucleotides read TGTGCCAGCAGTCCGGGGATTAGGACTGAAGCTTTCTTT.